This T cell receptor (beta chain) came from a study of T cells in Graves' hyperthyroidism and ophthalmopathy. Notes on the study in general: From stable hyperthyroidism, ophthalmopathy was set apart by a 13 V-J model. Most expanded thyroid clonotypes above 0.001 also appeared in blood.

Thyroid ultrasound, orbital computed tomography, clinical symptoms, and serum thyroxine and TRAb underpinned diagnoses. PBMCs were obtained from under 13 ml fresh peripheral blood. This clonotype has a count of ten or more. The antigen remains undetermined. Amplification targeted TCR beta CDR3 regions from RNA transcripts. First-round RT-PCR with HTBI primers amplified the TCR CDR3 region. MiXCR was run by TCRdb on the multiplex PCR reads, yielding one entry per CDR3 protein. The data hold about 420,000 distinct CDR3 sequences, with less than 20% observed a single time. V trimming: 3 bases; J trimming: 1 base; junction bases outside the gene matches: 3. The CDR3 consists of 15 residues. Germline V gene sequence: CDR1 LGHNA, CDR2 YSLEER.

The sequence was collected from a woman under 30 with Graves' hyperthyroidism. Sequencing was done on a sample of blood. The chain joins TRBV4-3 to TRBJ1-2, with 9 bases identical to TRBD1. CDR3 in amino acids: CASSHRTGDNYGYTF. The CDR3 DNA is TGCGCCAGCAGCCATCGGACAGGGGATAACTATGGCTACACCTTC.